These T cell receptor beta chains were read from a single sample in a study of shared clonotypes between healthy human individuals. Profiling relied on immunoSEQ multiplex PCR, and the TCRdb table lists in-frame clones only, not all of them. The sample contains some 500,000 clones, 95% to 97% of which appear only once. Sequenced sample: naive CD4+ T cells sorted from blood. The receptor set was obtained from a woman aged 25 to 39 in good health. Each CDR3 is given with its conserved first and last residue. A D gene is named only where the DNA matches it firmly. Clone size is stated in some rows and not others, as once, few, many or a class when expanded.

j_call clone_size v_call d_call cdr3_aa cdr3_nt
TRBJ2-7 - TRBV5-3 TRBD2 CARSLGLAGVYEQYF TGTGCCAGAAGCTTGGGGCTAGCGGGAGTCTACGAGCAGTACTTC
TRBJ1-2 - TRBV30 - CAWSFHLRTAYGYTF TGTGCCTGGAGCTTCCATCTTAGGACGGCTTATGGCTACACCTTC
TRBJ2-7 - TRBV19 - CASSIEGRSYEQYF TGTGCCAGTAGTATCGAGGGACGATCCTACGAGCAGTACTTC
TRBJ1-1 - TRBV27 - CASSFSVQGNTEAFF TGTGCCAGCAGTTTCTCGGTTCAGGGAAACACTGAAGCTTTCTTT
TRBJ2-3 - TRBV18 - CASSQETGRSDTQYF TGTGCCAGCTCCCAGGAGACAGGAAGATCAGATACGCAGTATTTT
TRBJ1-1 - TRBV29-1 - CSVEKRLDNTEAFF TGCAGCGTTGAAAAACGCCTAGATAACACTGAAGCTTTCTTT
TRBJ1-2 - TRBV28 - CASSLPRQGSLANYGYTF TGTGCCAGCAGTCTACCTCGTCAGGGGTCTCTCGCTAACTATGGCTACACCTTC
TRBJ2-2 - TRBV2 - CASRKLANPGELFF TGTGCCAGCAGAAAACTAGCTAATCCCGGGGAGCTGTTTTTT
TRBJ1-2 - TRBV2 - CASRGTEYGYTF TGTGCCAGCAGGGGTACTGAGTACGGCTACACCTTC
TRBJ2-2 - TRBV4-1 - CASSPLRASRNTGELFF TGCGCCAGCAGCCCCCTCCGGGCTAGCAGGAACACCGGGGAGCTGTTTTTT
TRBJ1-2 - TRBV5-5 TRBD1 CASSSGGSYGYTF TGTGCCAGCAGCTCAGGGGGTAGCTATGGCTACACCTTC
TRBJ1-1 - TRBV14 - CASSQVHPRPAFF TGTGCCAGCAGCCAAGTTCATCCTCGCCCAGCTTTCTTT
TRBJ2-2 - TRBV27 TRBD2 CASRHASSGSMLGELFF TGTGCCAGCAGACATGCCTCTAGCGGGAGTATGCTCGGGGAGCTGTTTTTT
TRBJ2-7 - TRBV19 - CASSISPKGGPYEQYF TGTGCCAGTAGTATAAGTCCGAAGGGGGGTCCCTACGAGCAGTACTTC
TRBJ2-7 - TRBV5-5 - CASSLVHPSSYEQYF TGTGCCAGCAGCCTGGTACACCCAAGCTCCTACGAGCAGTACTTC
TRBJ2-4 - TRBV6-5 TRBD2 CASSLGGVREELHF TGTGCCAGCAGCCTGGGGGGGGTGCGGGAGGAGTTGCACTTC
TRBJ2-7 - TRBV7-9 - CASSSTGNPSEQYF TGTGCCAGCAGCTCCACAGGGAACCCCAGCGAGCAGTACTTC
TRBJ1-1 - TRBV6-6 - CASSYGWSGWNTEAFF TGTGCCAGCAGTTATGGGTGGTCAGGGTGGAACACTGAAGCTTTCTTT
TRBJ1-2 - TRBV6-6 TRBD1 CASSYGGTGIYGYTF TGTGCCAGCAGTTACGGAGGGACAGGGATCTATGGCTACACCTTC
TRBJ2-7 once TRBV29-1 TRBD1 CSVAGGLNEQYF TGCAGCGTTGCAGGGGGCTTGAACGAGCAGTACTTC
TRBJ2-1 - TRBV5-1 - CASSLGGGLDNEQFF TGCGCCAGCAGCCTGGGGGGCGGGTTGGACAATGAGCAGTTCTTC
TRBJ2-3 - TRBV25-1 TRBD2 CASSFTSGDGDTQYF TGTGCCAGCAGTTTCACTAGCGGGGATGGAGATACGCAGTATTTT
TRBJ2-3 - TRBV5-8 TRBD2 CASSRRPLAGVADTQYF TGTGCCAGCAGTAGACGACCCTTAGCGGGAGTGGCAGATACGCAGTATTTT
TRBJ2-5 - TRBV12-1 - CASTGRKETQYF TGTGCCAGCACCGGGCGGAAAGAGACCCAGTACTTC
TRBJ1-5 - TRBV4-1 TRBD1 CASSQDFAGQLSNQPQHF TGCGCCAGCAGCCAAGATTTTGCGGGACAGCTTAGCAATCAGCCCCAGCATTTT
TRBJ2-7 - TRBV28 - CASSLGGLAAAYEQYF TGTGCCAGCAGTTTAGGGGGGCTAGCGGCCGCCTACGAGCAGTACTTC
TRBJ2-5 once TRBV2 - CASSVETQYF TGTGCCAGCAGTGTAGAGACCCAGTACTTC
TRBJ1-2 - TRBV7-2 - CASSLLGELRYGYTF TGTGCCAGCAGCTTGTTGGGGGAGCTTAGGTATGGCTACACCTTC
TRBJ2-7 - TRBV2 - CAGTDNSYEQYF TGTGCCGGGACGGACAACTCCTACGAGCAGTACTTC
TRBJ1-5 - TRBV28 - CASTTGSRQPQHF TGTGCCAGCACTACAGGGAGCCGTCAGCCCCAGCATTTT
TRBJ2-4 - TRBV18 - CASSPPGQNFQYF TGTGCCAGCTCACCACCCGGACAGAATTTCCAGTACTTC
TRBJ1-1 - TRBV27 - CASSLNLDRLNTEAFF TGTGCCAGCAGTTTAAATCTCGACAGGTTGAACACTGAAGCTTTCTTT
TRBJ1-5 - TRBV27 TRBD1 CASSRAGTENQPQHF TGTGCCAGCAGTAGAGCGGGGACAGAAAATCAGCCCCAGCATTTT
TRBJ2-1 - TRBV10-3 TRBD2 CAISVEVTSGILAYNEQFF TGTGCCATCAGTGTTGAGGTGACTAGCGGGATCCTCGCCTACAATGAGCAGTTCTTC
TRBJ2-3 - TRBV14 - CASSQARGLADTQYF TGTGCCAGCAGTCAGGCCAGGGGCTTGGCAGATACGCAGTATTTT
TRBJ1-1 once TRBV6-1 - CASSRGAGLNTEAFF TGTGCCAGCAGCCGCGGGGCAGGCCTGAACACTGAAGCTTTCTTT
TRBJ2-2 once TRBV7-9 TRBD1 CASSFTQDRAGELFF TGTGCCAGCAGCTTCACTCAGGACAGGGCCGGGGAGCTGTTTTTT
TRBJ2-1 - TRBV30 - CAWSTNEQFF TGTGCCTGGAGTACTAATGAGCAGTTCTTC
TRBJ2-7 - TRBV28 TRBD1 CATGRDRRTRGRKEQYF TGTGCCACGGGCCGGGACAGACGAACTAGGGGGAGAAAGGAGCAGTACTTC
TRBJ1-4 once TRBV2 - CASGQDSATNEKLFF TGTGCCAGCGGGCAGGACAGCGCAACTAATGAAAAACTGTTTTTT